This T cell receptor (beta chain) was recorded in a study of beta chain features in type 1 diabetes. About the study: Age, gender and cell yields were similar between patients and healthy donors. Findings and caveats of the study: There was a possibility that cDNA sequencing over-represented cells with high TCR expression. Moderately but significantly shorter TCRB CDR3s were found in Type 1 diabetes patients in all four CD4+ subsets. Among patients, naive, central memory and Treg TCRB repertoires appeared more similar than among healthy donors.

Sequenced material consisted of expressed TCRB transcripts (all of the isolated RNA was reverse transcribed). Measured with immunoSEQ multiplex PCR; TCRdb has only the in-frame clones, and not every one. The data contain about 53,000 clones, 55% to 75% of them seen just once; the ten biggest clones take up under 0.35%. The CDR3 spans 15 residues. CDR1 and CDR2 from the germline V gene are SGHDT and YYEEEE. The V and J ends lost 1 base and 4 bases, in that order; junction bases with no gene match: 6. Central memory, naive, regulatory and stem cell-like memory CD4+ cells were sorted by CD45RO/CCR7/CD25/CD127/CD95/CD27. As concerns this clone: Its antigen is unidentified.

The chain uses TRBV5-6 and TRBJ2-5, with 8 bases that match TRBD2. Input material: stem cell memory CD4+ T cells from blood. This clonotype was obtained from a woman in her 30s with type 1 diabetes. CDR3 sequence (DNA): TGTGCCAGCAGCTTGACGTTAGCGGGATCAGAGACCCAGTACTTC. It yields the protein CASSLTLAGSETQYF.